The 3 T cell receptor beta chains listed next were all sequenced from one sample in a study of T cell responses to AZD1222 COVID-19 vaccine. The repertoire was sequenced with immunoSEQ multiplex PCR; TCRdb's copy has only in-frame clones and lacks some. Among approximately 190,000 clones, approximately 90% were seen once, and the ten largest hold nearly 1%. The specimen was peripheral blood, collected on day 0 of AZD1222 vaccination. These receptors all stem from an adult in good health.

The genes are TRBV7-2 and TRBJ1-1; 7 bases match TRBD1. V was clipped by 4 bases and J by 0 bases; unmatched bases: 8. Germline CDR1 SGHTA, CDR2 FQGNSA. This CDR3 spans 16 amino acids. The CDR3: CASSSQGRGMNTEAFF. DNA for the CDR3: TGTGCCAGCAGCTCACAGGGGAGAGGAATGAACACTGAAGCTTTCTTT.

The V gene is TRBV1, the J gene TRBJ2-4; the table's D call of TRBD2 was not tested on the DNA. TRBV1 represents a pseudogene. The CDR3 spans 14 residues. This CDR3 reads CTVGLGLAKNIQYF. The DNA for the CDR3 is TGCACCGTTGGACTAGGACTAGCCAAAAACATTCAGTACTTC.

This clone showed up just a few times. The chain links TRBV7-6 to TRBJ1-5; no clear D gene. The CDR3 is made up of 13 amino acids. V gave up 5 bases and J gave up 5 bases, with 10 bases separating them. The germline gives CDR1 SGHVS, CDR2 FNYEAQ. The CDR3 reads CASSATRDQPQHF. In DNA, the CDR3 is TGTGCCAGCAGCGCGACTAGGGATCAGCCCCAGCATTTT.